These T cell receptor beta chains were read from a single sample in a study of patients and donors after allogeneic stem cell transplantation. In TCRdb, the RT-PCR reads were re-called with MiXCR into one record per CDR3 protein. The table includes some 90,000 distinct CDR3 sequences, roughly 43% detected once. Sequenced input: blood, either unsorted or a sorted T cell fraction (not recorded which). The origin of the receptors is a human donor who was either an allogeneic HSCT recipient or a stem cell or donor lymphocyte infusion donor (not recorded which). It is not recorded whose cells these are; they may come from a transplant donor. The CDR3 runs from the conserved cysteine through the conserved F or W. Each record gives: J gene, clone size, D gene, V gene, CDR3 DNA, CDR3 protein. The D gene is left open where the match is weak. Not all rows give a size; the values are once, few, many and, for expanded clones, a class.

TRBJ2-7 | NA | TRBD2 | TRBV12-3/TRBV12-4 | TGTGCCAGCAGTTTACGGGAGGGGGAGTACCTGGAGCAGTACTTC | CASSLREGEYLEQYF
TRBJ1-5 | NA | NA | TRBV7-6 | TGTGCCTGCAGCCTTTTGTGGGGACCCCAGCATTTT | CACSLLWGPQHF
TRBJ2-1 | NA | TRBD2 | TRBV6-6 | TGTGCCAGCAGTATTAGCGGGAGAGTCGACAATGAGCAGTTCTTC | CASSISGRVDNEQFF
TRBJ1-1 | few | TRBD1 | TRBV6-5 | TGTGCCAGCAGCACGGACAGGGTTATGAACACTGAAGCTTTCTTT | CASSTDRVMNTEAFF
TRBJ1-4 | few | NA | TRBV4-2 | TGTGCCAGCAGCCAAGTTCGAAACCTGGCAACTAATGAAAAACTGTTTTTT | CASSQVRNLATNEKLFF
TRBJ1-1 | few | NA | TRBV20-1 | TGCAGTGCTAGAGAACTGACTGAAGCTTTCTTT | CSARELTEAFF
TRBJ1-2 | few | NA | TRBV3-2 | TGTGCCACCAATACTGGACAGGGGGGGAATTTCCCTAACTATGGCTACACCTTC | CATNTGQGGNFPNYGYTF
TRBJ1-2 | NA | NA | TRBV5-5 | TGTGCCAGCAGCAGGACGGACCCCTATGGCTACACCTTC | CASSRTDPYGYTF
TRBJ2-7 | NA | NA | TRBV20-1 | TGCAGTGCCTTAAATTCAGGGGAAGGTGGCGGGAGAACCCCTTACGAGCAGTACTTC | CSALNSGEGGGRTPYEQYF
TRBJ2-7 | NA | NA | TRBV5-1 | TGCGCCAGCAGCTTGGGCGAGGCGTTCTACGAGCAGTACTTC | CASSLGEAFYEQYF
TRBJ1-5 | NA | NA | TRBV11-2 | TGTGCCAGCAGCTCGTTGACCCAGAATCAGCCCCAGCATTTT | CASSSLTQNQPQHF
TRBJ2-2 | NA | TRBD2 | TRBV6-2/TRBV6-3 | TGTGCCAGCATCCTGGCGGGAGTCAATACCGGGGAGCTGTTTTTT | CASILAGVNTGELFF
TRBJ1-1 | few | NA | TRBV20-1 | TGCAGTGCTAGAGAGGGACATCGGAACACTGAAGCTTTCTTT | CSAREGHRNTEAFF
TRBJ1-4 | NA | NA | TRBV28 | TGTGCCAGCAGTCCGGGACACTTAAGGGAAAAACTGTTTTTT | CASSPGHLREKLFF
TRBJ1-4 | NA | TRBD1 | TRBV7-2 | TGTGCCAGCAGCTCCTGGGACAGGGAGGGAAAACTGTTTTTT | CASSSWDREGKLFF
TRBJ1-2 | NA | NA | TRBV6-5 | TGTGCCAGCAGTTACTCGATCATGGGGAACTATGGCTACACCTTC | CASSYSIMGNYGYTF